This TCR beta chain was identified in a study of blood T cell repertoires in COVID-19. Study-wide background: COVID-19 samples collected from the United States, Italy and Spain covered acute and convalescent phases. From T cells, B-cell-depleted T cells, or PBMCs came the material, which was cDNA or gDNA.

In the authors' methods: How many nucleated cells were present was estimated from reference gene primer amplification. TCRdb keeps only in-frame clones here, not all; method: immunoSEQ multiplex PCR. That table is the source of V, J and clone size, and D and trimming were worked out from the DNA. The profile shows about 170,000 clones, under 90% of them singletons. This clone was counted once. Trimming left V 2 bases short and J 4 bases short, with 10 bases between. Germline CDR1 is SGHTS and CDR2 is YDEGEE. This CDR3 has 14 residues. The sequencing sample was made of peripheral blood. The chain recombines TRBV5-8 with TRBJ1-5, with a possible D match to TRBD1 (5 bases). The receptor was isolated from an elderly woman with acute or convalescent COVID-19. For the CDR3, the DNA is TGTGCCAGCAGCTTCGGCAGGGATAATCAGCCCCAGCATTTT. It yields the protein CASSFGRDNQPQHF. The full variable domain, rest sourced from reference TRBV5-8 and TRBJ1-5, is EAGVTQSPTHLIKTRGQQATLRCSPISGHTSVYWYQQALGLGLQFLLWYDEGEERNRGNFPPRFSGRQFPNYSSELNVNALELEDSALYLCASSFGRDNQPQHFGDGTRLSIL.